This T cell receptor (beta chain) is from a study of cytomegalovirus exposure and HLA in healthy donors. This CDR3 is 14 amino acids long. Trimming shortened V by 0 bases and J by 5 bases, and 11 bases separated the two germline ends. Germline values: CDR1 SGDLS, CDR2 YYNGEE. This clone was detected once. What it binds is unknown. PCR amplification relied on 60 Vbeta primers (plus 13 Jbeta primers). Data came from immunoSEQ multiplex PCR; TCRdb stores just in-frame clones and leaves some out. Counted here are approximately 160,000 clones, about four fifths occurring once; the ten biggest clones make up 7.4%. In nominal health when sampled, donors likely had unrecorded immune exposures nonetheless. General study findings and limits: Later analysis associated a missense DCLRE1C variant with TCR beta V- and J-gene trimming.

Sequencing used PBMCs. The receptor's source is a male donor in good health and CMV-seropositive. V is TRBV9 and J is TRBJ1-1, with D perhaps matching TRBD1 (5 bases). CDR3 in DNA: TGTGCCAGCAGCGTAGCGGGGGGTGGAACTGAAGCTTTCTTT. As protein: CASSVAGGGTEAFF.